The rows below give T cell receptor beta chains drawn from one sample of a study of blood T cell repertoires in COVID-19. Sequencing used immunoSEQ multiplex PCR; TCRdb keeps in-frame clones, though not all of them. The repertoire holds some 120,000 clones, 88% seen once, with about 1.5% in the top ten. Sequenced: peripheral blood. Receptors were obtained from a human donor in a cohort sampled during active COVID-19. Both conserved end residues are part of each CDR3. A D gene is named only where the DNA matches it firmly. Only some rows state a clone size, as once, few, many or a class for expanded clones.

D,V,size,J,CDR3,DNA
NA,TRBV6-1,NA,TRBJ1-5,CASSEARTEYSNQPQHF,TGTGCCAGCAGTGAAGCGAGGACAGAGTATAGCAATCAGCCCCAGCATTTT
TRBD1,TRBV6-5,NA,TRBJ2-1,CASSSQGASYNEQFF,TGTGCCAGCAGTTCACAGGGGGCTTCTTACAATGAGCAGTTCTTC
NA,TRBV5-5,NA,TRBJ2-3,CASSFQTDTQYF,TGTGCCAGCAGCTTTCAGACAGATACGCAGTATTTT
NA,TRBV7-2,NA,TRBJ1-1,CASSRQSNTEAFF,TGTGCCAGCAGCCGACAGTCTAACACTGAAGCTTTCTTT
NA,TRBV2,NA,TRBJ2-7,CASSAGYTYEQYF,TGTGCCAGCAGTGCAGGATACACCTACGAGCAGTACTTC
NA,TRBV18,NA,TRBJ2-1,CASSPTGSYNEQFF,TGTGCCAGCTCACCAACGGGCTCCTACAATGAGCAGTTCTTC
NA,TRBV7-9,NA,TRBJ2-3,CASSLEGRASTYTQYF,TGTGCCAGCAGCTTAGAGGGCAGGGCCTCCACATATACGCAGTATTTT
TRBD1,TRBV10-3,NA,TRBJ1-1,CAISETDRGQGTEAFF,TGTGCCATCAGTGAGACGGACAGGGGGCAAGGCACTGAAGCTTTCTTT
TRBD1,TRBV10-3,NA,TRBJ2-2,CAIKDPRGDRGANTGELFF,TGTGCCATCAAGGACCCCCGTGGGGACAGGGGCGCGAACACCGGGGAGCTGTTTTTT
NA,TRBV4-1,NA,TRBJ2-7,CASSQEKTGSAYEQYF,TGCGCCAGCAGCCAAGAGAAGACAGGCTCCGCCTACGAGCAGTACTTC
TRBD1,TRBV5-1,NA,TRBJ2-3,CASSKGQGWVRGTDTQYF,TGCGCCAGCAGCAAGGGACAGGGATGGGTGAGAGGCACAGATACGCAGTATTTT
NA,TRBV4-2,NA,TRBJ1-2,CASSQGRRAAGYTF,TGTGCCAGCAGCCAAGGGCGGCGGGCAGCGGGCTACACCTTC
NA,TRBV18,NA,TRBJ2-1,CASSARGREDHNEQFF,TGTGCCAGCTCCGCAAGGGGGCGGGAGGATCACAATGAGCAGTTCTTC
NA,TRBV2,NA,TRBJ2-7,CASSEFGTVTYEQYF,TGTGCCAGCAGTGAGTTTGGGACTGTGACCTACGAGCAGTACTTC
TRBD1,TRBV6-4,NA,TRBJ2-7,CASSGGQGGTYEQYF,TGTGCCAGCAGTGGTGGACAGGGGGGAACCTACGAGCAGTACTTC
NA,TRBV5-6,NA,TRBJ2-5,CASSPGKWETQYF,TGTGCCAGCAGCCCAGGGAAGTGGGAGACCCAGTACTTC
TRBD2,TRBV28,NA,TRBJ2-3,CASSLTSGIYSTDTQYF,TGTGCCAGCAGTTTAACTAGCGGGATCTATAGCACAGATACGCAGTATTTT
TRBD1,TRBV18,NA,TRBJ1-1,CASSSLIGGSDTEAFF,TGTGCCAGCTCATCCTTGATAGGGGGCTCTGACACTGAAGCTTTCTTT
NA,TRBV7-9,NA,TRBJ2-7,CASSLSGTVGTHQYF,TGTGCCAGCAGCTTGTCCGGGACAGTCGGGACTCACCAGTACTTC
TRBD1,TRBV5-1,NA,TRBJ1-2,CASSLVGTGNYGYTF,TGCGCCAGCAGCTTGGTTGGGACAGGGAACTATGGCTACACCTTC
NA,TRBV4-2,NA,TRBJ2-1,CASSQDAPDEQFF,TGTGCCAGCAGCCAAGATGCGCCGGATGAGCAGTTCTTC
TRBD1,TRBV6-5,once,TRBJ2-7,CASRTGGYEQYF,TGTGCCAGCCGGACAGGGGGCTATGAGCAGTACTTC
TRBD1,TRBV18,NA,TRBJ1-2,CASSPGQTRGGYTF,TGTGCCAGCTCCCCGGGACAGACCCGTGGGGGCTACACCTTC
TRBD1,TRBV19,few,TRBJ1-5,CASRTGTGVTQPQHF,TGTGCCAGTAGAACCGGGACAGGGGTTACTCAGCCCCAGCATTTT
TRBD1,TRBV29-1,once,TRBJ2-1,CSVEGAGGVEQFF,TGCAGCGTCGAGGGGGCAGGGGGCGTAGAGCAGTTCTTC
TRBD2,TRBV18,NA,TRBJ2-7,CASSPGAGGSYEQYF,TGTGCCAGCTCACCCGGAGCGGGGGGCTCCTACGAGCAGTACTTC